Following are 16 T cell receptor beta chains from one sample sequenced in a study of T-cell memory formation after mild COVID-19. A single record per CDR3 protein comes from TCRdb applying MiXCR to the 5' RACE reads. The sample holds approximately 410,000 distinct CDR3 sequences; less than 25% are singletons and the top ten take approximately 14%. Sequenced material: PBMCs or a T cell subset sorted from them (not recorded which). The receptors were sampled from an adult woman who had mild COVID-19 (a few samples of this study predate the infection). Cell type and time point are not known.

This sequence joins TRBV4-1 and TRBJ2-3; tentative D call: TRBD2 (6 bases). V dropped 5 bases and J dropped 2 bases, with 17 bases sitting between them. The CDR3 spans 16 residues. CDR1 and CDR2 from the germline V gene are MGHRA and YSYEKL. CDR3 in DNA: TGCGCCAGCAGCTCCCTCGGGGGACGCATCACAGATACGCAGTATTTT. This gives the protein CASSSLGGRITDTQYF.

The V gene is TRBV12-3 or TRBV12-4, the J gene TRBJ1-2, with D possibly matching TRBD1 (6 bases). Trimming shortened V by 6 bases and J by 4 bases, and 18 bases separated the two germline ends. There are 15 residues in the CDR3. CDR3 sequence (DNA): TGTGCCAGCAGCGGCCCCCGGGACATCCTCTATGGCTACACCTTC. Protein sequence: CASSGPRDILYGYTF.

This chain joins TRBV7-2 and TRBJ2-7; TRBD1 aligns across 8 bases. CDR1 SGHTA and CDR2 FQGNSA come from the germline V gene. The CDR3 extends over 15 amino acids. Trimming removed 5 bases from V and 3 bases from J; junction bases left unmatched: 9. CDR3 sequence (DNA): TGTGCCAGCAGCCCCTGGGGACAGGAAAGCTACGAGCAGTACTTC. It yields the protein CASSPWGQESYEQYF.

The chain recombines TRBV11-2 with TRBJ2-1, with D tentatively TRBD2 (6 bases). Germline assignment: CDR1 SGHAT and CDR2 FQNNGV. This CDR3 is built from 16 residues. V was clipped by 6 bases and J by 4 bases, with 19 bases between them. CDR3 sequence reads: CASRAIAEGVYNEQFF. For the CDR3, the DNA is TGTGCCAGCAGAGCTATAGCGGAGGGAGTGTACAATGAGCAGTTCTTC.

The rearrangement uses TRBV6-2 or TRBV6-3 and TRBJ2-2, with 7 bases lining up with TRBD1. Trimming removed 6 bases from V and 2 bases from J; junction bases left unmatched: 6. There are 15 residues in the CDR3. Germline V gene data show CDR1 as MNHEY and CDR2 as SVGEGT. In DNA, the CDR3 is TGTGCCAGCAGGTCGACAGGGCAAAACACCGGGGAGCTGTTTTTT. This codes for CASRSTGQNTGELFF.

This chain connects TRBV6-6 to TRBJ2-1; perhaps TRBD1 as D (6 bases). The CDR3 has 14 amino acids. CDR1 and CDR2 (germline): MNHNY, SVGAGI (reference sequence). V dropped 6 bases and J dropped 8 bases, with 17 bases sitting between them. In DNA form, the CDR3 reads TGTGCCAGCAGGGTTTCTCAATACAGGGATGAGCAGTTCTTC. Its translation is CASRVSQYRDEQFF.

In this sample, this clonotype turned up once. The chain recombines TRBV29-1 with TRBJ1-1; no clear D gene. The V gene lost 4 bases and the J gene lost 4 bases, with 10 bases spanning the gap. The CDR3 sequence is 12 residues long. Looked up from germline, CDR1 is SQVTM and CDR2 is ANQGSEA. CDR3 amino acids: CSVAVRSTEAFF. As DNA, the CDR3 is TGCAGCGTTGCAGTTAGGAGCACTGAAGCTTTCTTT.

This clonotype was detected only a few times. The V gene is TRBV11-1, the J gene TRBJ2-3, with D unclear. Trimming stripped 4 bases from V and 6 bases from J, with 11 bases between. Per germline, CDR1 SGHAT and CDR2 FQDESV (reference sequence). The CDR3 runs to 13 residues. This chain's CDR3 is CASSWGRKDTQYF. CDR3 DNA sequence: TGTGCCAGCAGCTGGGGAAGAAAGGATACGCAGTATTTT.

Only a few counts were recorded for this clonotype. This chain uses TRBV7-9 with TRBJ1-3; tentative D call: TRBD1 (5 bases). The CDR3 length is 16 residues. Per the germline V gene, CDR1 is SEHNR and CDR2 is FQNEAQ (reference sequence). V was shortened by 5 bases and J by 3 bases, with 17 bases between the two germline ends. CDR3 residues: CASSTSWQGDGNTIYF. CDR3 coding DNA: TGTGCCAGCAGCACTAGTTGGCAGGGTGATGGAAACACCATATATTTT.

A remark on this clonotype: The conserved phenylalanine or tryptophan is not found at the CDR3 terminus, so this likely reflects a read error. The gene calls are TRBV12-3 or TRBV12-4 and TRBJ2-7, with 10 bases that match TRBD2. The CDR3 contains 13 residues. J lost 7 bases, V lost 8 bases, and 8 bases had no gene match. CDR3 coding DNA: TGTGCCAGCGCTATAGCGGGAGGTGAAGAGCAGTACTTA. It translates to CASAIAGGEEQYL.

The chain carries TRBV4-2 and TRBJ1-2; tentative D call: TRBD1 (5 bases). Trimming took off 4 bases at V and 0 bases at J, with 15 bases between the two ends. Germline CDR1 reads LGHNA; CDR2 reads YNFKEQ. The CDR3 length is 16 residues. The CDR3 is CASSLLSGTTNYGYTF. The CDR3 DNA follows: TGTGCCAGCAGCCTTCTATCCGGGACCACTAACTATGGCTACACCTTC.

The rearrangement links TRBV24-1 to TRBJ1-6; TRBD1 matches 9 bases. Trimming removed 2 bases from V and 7 bases from J; junction bases left unmatched: 5. CDR1 is KGHDR, CDR2 SFDVKD, per germline. The CDR3 sequence is 16 residues long. The CDR3 coding sequence is TGTGCCACCAGTGATTCCAGACAGGGGGGGAATTCACCCCTCCACTTT. Translated: CATSDSRQGGNSPLHF.

The V and J genes are TRBV12-3 or TRBV12-4 and TRBJ1-1; D remains ambiguous. Trimming left V 1 base short and J 5 bases short, with 11 bases between. The CDR3 sequence is 14 residues long. In DNA form, the CDR3 reads TGTGCCAGCAGTTTAGGCGGACGCTTTACTGAAGCTTTCTTT. As protein: CASSLGGRFTEAFF.

V is TRBV5-1 and J is TRBJ2-5; no clear D. Trimming removed 4 bases from V and 0 bases from J, with 7 bases in between. Germline V gene lookup returns CDR1 SGHRS and CDR2 YFSETQ. The CDR3 loop spans 13 amino acids. The CDR3 DNA follows: TGCGCCAGCAGCGGGCAAAACCAAGAGACCCAGTACTTC. It yields the protein CASSGQNQETQYF.

The sample holds a few counts of this clonotype. The V and J genes are TRBV5-1 and TRBJ1-1, with D possibly TRBD1 on 5 matching bases. The CDR3 runs 15 residues. Trimming stripped 7 bases from V and 0 bases from J, with 16 bases between. CDR1 and CDR2 from the germline V gene are SGHRS and YFSETQ. The CDR3 region has the DNA TGCGCCAGCTATGACCCGGGACGGTTGAACACTGAAGCTTTCTTT. Its translation: CASYDPGRLNTEAFF.

The CDR3 here is CASSGHITGELFF. The CDR3 DNA follows: TGTGCCAGCAGCGGCCACATTACCGGGGAGCTGTTTTTT. The V gene is TRBV7-6, the J gene TRBJ2-2; D unclear. Trimming took 5 bases from V and 5 from J, leaving 9 bases between them. Germline V gene lookup returns CDR1 SGHVS and CDR2 FNYEAQ. The CDR3 runs to 13 residues.